Below, 15 T cell receptor beta chains from the same sample are listed, as sequenced in a study of T cells in narcolepsy. Some clones are missing from TCRdb's copy, which holds only in-frame ones; the method was immunoSEQ multiplex PCR. The profile shows 25,000 to 30,000 clones, about four fifths of them singletons. What was sequenced was memory (CD45RA-) CD4+ T cells from blood. These receptors came from a human donor in good health.

The J gene is TRBJ1-1, the V gene TRBV6-5; TRBD1 matches at 7 bases. Germline CDR1 and CDR2: MNHEY and SVGAGI. With V trimmed by 7 bases and J by 5 bases, 10 bases remained unmatched. The CDR3 runs to 14 residues. The CDR3 region has the DNA TGTGCCAGCACCCAGACAGGGCGGCAGACTGAAGCTTTCTTT. Translation gives CASTQTGRQTEAFF.

CDR3 region: CASSSRTSGTAYEQYF. The CDR3 DNA sequence: TGTGCCAGCAGCTCCCGGACTAGCGGGACCGCATACGAGCAGTACTTC. The chain links TRBV7-2 to TRBJ2-7; 12 bases match TRBD2. V dropped 4 bases and J dropped 4; count of bases not matched to a gene: 8. The CDR3 length is 16 residues. From germline, CDR1 is SGHTA and CDR2 FQGNSA.

The chain employs TRBV5-1 and TRBJ2-1; D uncertain. Deletions cut 0 bases from V and 5 bases from J, with 9 bases between. The CDR3 has 14 residues. Germline CDR1 SGHRS, CDR2 YFSETQ. In DNA, the CDR3 is TGCGCCAGCAGCTTGGCCCGGCAGAACAATGAGCAGTTCTTC. Translated: CASSLARQNNEQFF.

This chain links TRBV18 with TRBJ2-7, with TRBD1 as a possible D gene (8 bases). Germline V gives CDR1 KGHSH, CDR2 LQKENI. V lost 0 bases, J lost 0 bases, and 12 bases lay in between. There are 16 residues in the CDR3. The CDR3 sequence: CASSPPTGDYSYEQYF. The CDR3 DNA is TGTGCCAGCTCACCACCGACAGGGGACTACTCCTACGAGCAGTACTTC.

CDR3 residues: CASSPAVQGNEQFF. Here the CDR3 DNA reads TGCGCCAGCAGCCCAGCCGTCCAGGGGAATGAGCAGTTCTTC. V usage is TRBV5-1 and J usage is TRBJ2-1; the D gene is possibly TRBD1 (6 bases). Trimming stripped 4 bases from V and 7 bases from J, with 15 bases between. The CDR3 runs 14 residues. Germline V gives CDR1 SGHRS, CDR2 YFSETQ. The full variable domain, rest sourced from reference TRBV5-1 and TRBJ2-1, is KAGVTQTPRYLIKTRGQQVTLSCSPISGHRSVSWYQQTPGQGLQFLFEYFSETQRNKGNFPGRFSGRQFSNSRSEMNVSTLELGDSALYLCASSPAVQGNEQFFGPGTRLTVL.

The chain joins TRBV5-7 to TRBJ2-4; the D is unclear. TRBV5-7 is sorted into the ORF group, with uncertain function. V lost 0 bases and J 0 bases, leaving 13 bases between the germline ends. The CDR3 contains 17 residues. Written as DNA, the CDR3 is TGTGCCAGCAGCTTGGCTTGGTCCACCCGAGCCAAAAACATTCAGTACTTC. This encodes CASSLAWSTRAKNIQYF.

By share, this clone ranks as medium-sized. The chain recombines TRBV2 with TRBJ2-5; TRBD2 might be the D (5 bases). V was pared by 4 bases and J by 7 bases, with 7 bases between. The V gene's germline CDR1 is SNHLY and CDR2 FYNNEI. CDR3 length: 11 amino acids. This chain's CDR3 is CASSAEGTQYF. Here the CDR3 DNA reads TGTGCCAGCAGTGCCGAGGGGACCCAGTACTTC.

The chain has TRBV7-6 and TRBJ2-3; 12 bases line up with TRBD2. The CDR3 consists of 16 residues. V trimming: 5 bases; J trimming: 1 base; junction bases outside the gene matches: 4. Germline V gene data show CDR1 as SGHVS and CDR2 as FNYEAQ. CDR3 protein: CASSHRLAGGTDTQYF. In nucleotides, the CDR3 is TGTGCCAGCAGCCATAGACTAGCGGGGGGCACAGATACGCAGTATTTT.

On this clone itself: A junction boundary mismatches the germline segment, possibly from a read error. This chain links TRBV28 with TRBJ2-7, with D possibly matching TRBD2 (5 bases). Germline V gene lookup returns CDR1 MDHEN and CDR2 SYDVKM. This CDR3 spans 13 amino acids. Here the CDR3 reads CASRLGGSHEQYF. For the CDR3, the DNA is TGTGCCAGCCGACTTGGAGGCTCCCACGAGCAGTACTTC.

In this sample, this clone turned up a few times. The chain employs TRBV7-3 and TRBJ2-7, with TRBD1 matching 9 bases. Germline V gives CDR1 SGHTA, CDR2 FQGTGA. This CDR3 has 15 amino acids. The junction had 3 bases not matched to a gene; V was cut back by 3 bases and J by 0 bases. The CDR3 protein is CASSFDRGSSYEQYF. The CDR3 coding sequence is TGTGCCAGCAGCTTTGACAGGGGGAGCTCCTACGAGCAGTACTTC.

The J gene is TRBJ2-6, the V gene TRBV21-1; the D call in the table, TRBD2, was not verified against the DNA. TRBV21-1 is a known pseudogene. The length of the CDR3 is 16 residues. The DNA of the CDR3 is TGTGCCAGCAGCCCTAGCTCGGGGGCTGGGGCCAACGTCCTGACTTTC. Amino acids: CASSPSSGAGANVLTF.

The chain carries TRBV13 and TRBJ2-1, with D possibly matching TRBD1 (6 bases). V lost 5 bases, J lost 2 bases, and 25 bases lay in between. The CDR3 totals 19 residues. Germline-derived CDR1 and CDR2 are PRHDT and FYEKMQ (reference sequence). CDR3 amino acids: CASSGDMAYLGGPYNEQFF. The DNA for the CDR3 is TGTGCCAGCAGCGGAGACATGGCCTATCTAGGGGGTCCCTACAATGAGCAGTTCTTC.

The V call is TRBV10-3, the J call TRBJ1-1; D uncertain. The CDR3 spans 13 residues. The germline V and J ends were trimmed by 3 bases and 1 base, with 6 bases remaining between them. Germline V gene sequence: CDR1 ENHRY, CDR2 SYGVKD. This CDR3 reads CAISDQQNTEAFF. The CDR3 nucleotides read TGTGCCATCAGTGATCAGCAGAACACTGAAGCTTTCTTT.

The V call is TRBV7-2, the J call TRBJ2-4; D is possibly TRBD1 or TRBD2 (5 bases each). The CDR3 has 13 residues. The germline gives CDR1 SGHTA, CDR2 FQGNSA. The V and J ends lost 2 bases and 12 bases respectively, with 14 bases between them. This CDR3 is CASSLPPGRRQYF. The CDR3 bases are TGTGCCAGCAGCTTACCACCGGGACGCCGTCAGTACTTC. The entire variable domain, with the rest obtained from reference TRBV7-2 and TRBJ2-4, is as follows: GAGVSQSPSNKVTEKGKDVELRCDPISGHTALYWYRQSLGQGLEFLIYFQGNSAPDKSGLPSDRFSAERTGGSVSTLTIQRTQQEDSAVYLCASSLPPGRRQYFGAGTRLSVL.

The chain recombines TRBV28 with TRBJ2-1; tentative D call: TRBD2 (6 bases). There are 14 residues in the CDR3. Germline V gives CDR1 MDHEN, CDR2 SYDVKM. Between the trimmed V and J ends, which lost 6 bases and 10 bases, there was a span of 19 bases. The CDR3 loop reads CASRLGGLNREQFF. The CDR3 DNA reads TGTGCCAGCAGGTTGGGGGGTCTAAATCGAGAGCAGTTCTTC. Full variable domain (outside the CDR3, taken from reference TRBV28 and TRBJ2-1): DVKVTQSSRYLVKRTGEKVFLECVQDMDHENMFWYRQDPGLGLRLIYFSYDVKMKEKGDIPEGYSVSREKKERFSLILESASTNQTSMYLCASRLGGLNREQFFGPGTRLTVL.